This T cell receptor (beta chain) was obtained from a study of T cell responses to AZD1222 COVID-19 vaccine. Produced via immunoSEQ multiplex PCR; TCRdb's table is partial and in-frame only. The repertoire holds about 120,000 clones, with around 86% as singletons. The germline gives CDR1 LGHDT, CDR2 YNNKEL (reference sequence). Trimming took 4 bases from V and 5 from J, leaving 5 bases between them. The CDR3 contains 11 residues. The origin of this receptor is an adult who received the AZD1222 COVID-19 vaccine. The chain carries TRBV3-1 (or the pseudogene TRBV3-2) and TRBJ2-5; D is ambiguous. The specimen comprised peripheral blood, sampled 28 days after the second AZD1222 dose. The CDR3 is CASSLRETQYF. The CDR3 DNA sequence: TGTGCCAGCAGCCTGCGGGAGACCCAGTACTTC.